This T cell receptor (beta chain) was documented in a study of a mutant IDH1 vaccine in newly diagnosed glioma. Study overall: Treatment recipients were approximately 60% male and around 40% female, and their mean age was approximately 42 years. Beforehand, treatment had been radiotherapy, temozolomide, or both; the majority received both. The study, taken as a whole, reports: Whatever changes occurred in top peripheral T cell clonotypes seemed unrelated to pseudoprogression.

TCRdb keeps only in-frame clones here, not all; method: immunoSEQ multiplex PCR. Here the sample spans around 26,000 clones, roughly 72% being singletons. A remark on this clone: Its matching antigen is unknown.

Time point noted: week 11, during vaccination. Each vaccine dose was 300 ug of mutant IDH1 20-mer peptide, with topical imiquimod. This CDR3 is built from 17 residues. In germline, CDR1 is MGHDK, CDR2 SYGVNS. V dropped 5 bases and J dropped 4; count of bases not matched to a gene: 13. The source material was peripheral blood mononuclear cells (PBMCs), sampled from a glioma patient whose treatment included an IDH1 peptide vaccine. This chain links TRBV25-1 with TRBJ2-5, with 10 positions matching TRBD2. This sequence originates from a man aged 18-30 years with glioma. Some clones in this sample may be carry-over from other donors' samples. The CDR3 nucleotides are TGTGCCAGCAGTCTGGGCGTGCTAGCGGGAGTAACAGAGACCCAGTACTTC. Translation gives CASSLGVLAGVTETQYF.